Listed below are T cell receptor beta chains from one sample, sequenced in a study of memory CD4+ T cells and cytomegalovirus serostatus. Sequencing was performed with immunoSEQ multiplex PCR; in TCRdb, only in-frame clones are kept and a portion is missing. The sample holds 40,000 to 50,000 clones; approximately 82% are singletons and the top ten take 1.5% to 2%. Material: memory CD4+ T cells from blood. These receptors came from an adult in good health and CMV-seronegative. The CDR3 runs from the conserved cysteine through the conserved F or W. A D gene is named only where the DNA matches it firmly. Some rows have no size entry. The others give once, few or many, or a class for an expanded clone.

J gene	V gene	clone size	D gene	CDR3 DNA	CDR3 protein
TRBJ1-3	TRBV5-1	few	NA	TGCGCCAGCAGCCGAACCGGGACGTCAGGTGGAAACACCATATATTTT	CASSRTGTSGGNTIYF
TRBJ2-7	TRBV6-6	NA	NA	TGTGCCAGCAGTTACTCAGGCGGCGAGCAGTACTTC	CASSYSGGEQYF
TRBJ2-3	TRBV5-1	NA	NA	TGCGCCAGCAGCTTAGGGGGGGCAACAGATACGCAGTATTTT	CASSLGGATDTQYF
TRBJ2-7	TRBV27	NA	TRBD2	TGTGCCAGCAGGCCCGGGGGGGGAGTCTACGAGCAGTACTTC	CASRPGGGVYEQYF
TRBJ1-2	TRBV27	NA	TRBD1	TGTGCCAGCAGTTTGTCTGGGACAGGGCGAACCCTTAACTATGGCTACACCTTC	CASSLSGTGRTLNYGYTF
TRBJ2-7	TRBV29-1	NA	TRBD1	TGCAGCGCCTTGGGGACAGGGTCCTACGAGCAGTACTTC	CSALGTGSYEQYF
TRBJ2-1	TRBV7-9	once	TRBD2	TGTGCCAGCAGCCCAGGAGGCGGGGGCAATGAGCAGTTCTTC	CASSPGGGGNEQFF
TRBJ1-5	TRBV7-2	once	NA	TGTGCCAGCAGCCCGGCGGCCCGGGGAGGACAGCCCCAGCATTTT	CASSPAARGGQPQHF
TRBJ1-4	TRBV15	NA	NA	TGTGCCACCGCCCGAACTGGGGGGGCAACTAATGAAAAACTGTTTTTT	CATARTGGATNEKLFF
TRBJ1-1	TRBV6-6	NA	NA	TGTGCCAGCACCCAGGGTATGAACACTGAAGCTTTCTTT	CASTQGMNTEAFF
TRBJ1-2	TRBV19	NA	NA	TGTGCCAGTAGTATGCGGGGGGCGCTGAGTTATGGCTACACCTTC	CASSMRGALSYGYTF
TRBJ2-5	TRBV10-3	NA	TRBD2	TGTGCCATCAGTAATCCAGCGGGGCGAGAGACCCAGTACTTC	CAISNPAGRETQYF
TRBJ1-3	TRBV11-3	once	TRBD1	TGTGCCAGCAGCTTGACCGGGACAGGGTCCGGAAACACCATATATTTT	CASSLTGTGSGNTIYF
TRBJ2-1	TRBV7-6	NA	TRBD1	TGTGCCAGCAGCTCAAGACCCACAGGGGGATATGAGCAGTTCTTC	CASSSRPTGGYEQFF
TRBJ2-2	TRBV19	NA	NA	TGTGCCACCAGAATTGGCTGGGGCACCGGGGAGCTGTTTTTT	CATRIGWGTGELFF
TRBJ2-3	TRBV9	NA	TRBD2	TGTGCCAGCAGCGTAGGGGGACTAGCGACGGATACGCAGTATTTT	CASSVGGLATDTQYF
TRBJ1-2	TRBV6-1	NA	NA	TGTGCCAGCAGTGCTTCGAGAGATTATGGCTACACCTTC	CASSASRDYGYTF
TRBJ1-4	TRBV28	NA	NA	TGTGCCAGCACGTATTTAGCTAATGAAAAACTGTTTTTT	CASTYLANEKLFF
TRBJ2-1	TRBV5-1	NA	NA	TGCGCCAGCAGCCGCGGATCGGGGGAAGCAAGGGAGTTCTTC	CASSRGSGEAREFF
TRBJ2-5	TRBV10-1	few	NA	TGCGCCAGCGGGGGTCTCGGGGTGGAGACCCAGTACTTC	CASGGLGVETQYF
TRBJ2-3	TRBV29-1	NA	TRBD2	TGCAGCGTGACCGGGACTAGGAGCACAGATACGCAGTATTTT	CSVTGTRSTDTQYF
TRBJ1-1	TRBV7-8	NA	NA	TGTGCCAGCAGCCCCATATTAGGGACCAGGAACACTGAAGCTTTCTTT	CASSPILGTRNTEAFF
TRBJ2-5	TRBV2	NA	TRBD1	TGTGCCAGCGGGCCCCAGACAGGGGGTTCGACCCAGTACTTC	CASGPQTGGSTQYF
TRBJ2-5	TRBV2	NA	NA	TGTGCCAGCAGTGGCCTGGGCGCGGAGACCCAGTACTTC	CASSGLGAETQYF